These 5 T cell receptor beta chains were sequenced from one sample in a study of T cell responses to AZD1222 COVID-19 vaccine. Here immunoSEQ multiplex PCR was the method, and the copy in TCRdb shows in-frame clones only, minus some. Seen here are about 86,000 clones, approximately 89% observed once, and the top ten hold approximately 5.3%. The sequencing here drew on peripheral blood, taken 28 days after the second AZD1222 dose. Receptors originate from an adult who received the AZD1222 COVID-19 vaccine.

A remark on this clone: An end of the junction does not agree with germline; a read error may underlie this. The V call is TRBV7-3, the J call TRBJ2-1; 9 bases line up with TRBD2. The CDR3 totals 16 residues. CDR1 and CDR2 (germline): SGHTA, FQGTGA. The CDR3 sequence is CASTPGGGGALHEQFF. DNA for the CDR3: TGCGCCAGCACCCCAGGCGGCGGGGGGGCCTTACATGAGCAGTTCTTC.

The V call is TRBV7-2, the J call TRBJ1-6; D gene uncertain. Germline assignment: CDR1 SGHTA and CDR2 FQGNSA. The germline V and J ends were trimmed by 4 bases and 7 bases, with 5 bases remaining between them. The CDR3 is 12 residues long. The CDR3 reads CASSSRNSPLHF. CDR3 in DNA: TGTGCCAGCAGCTCAAGAAATTCACCCCTCCACTTT. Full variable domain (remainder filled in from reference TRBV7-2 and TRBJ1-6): GAGVSQSPSNKVTEKGKDVELRCDPISGHTALYWYRQSLGQGLEFLIYFQGNSAPDKSGLPSDRFSAERTGGSVSTLTIQRTQQEDSAVYLCASSSRNSPLHFGNGTRLTVT.

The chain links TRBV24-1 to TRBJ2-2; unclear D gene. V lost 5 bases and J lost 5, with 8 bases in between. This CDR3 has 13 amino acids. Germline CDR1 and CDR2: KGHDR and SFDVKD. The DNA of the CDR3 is TGTGCCACCAGTGTCTTGGAGACCGGGGAGCTGTTTTTT. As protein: CATSVLETGELFF.

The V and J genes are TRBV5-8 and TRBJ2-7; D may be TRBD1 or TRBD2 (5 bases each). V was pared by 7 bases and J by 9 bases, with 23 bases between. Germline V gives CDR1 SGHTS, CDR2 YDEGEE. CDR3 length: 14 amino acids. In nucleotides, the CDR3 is TGTGCCAGCTCGGGGACGCAACCCTACGAGCGGCAGTACTTC. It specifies CASSGTQPYERQYF.

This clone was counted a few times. The CDR3, as DNA: TGCGCCAGCAGCTTGGGGACAGGGATTCACGAGCAGTACGTC. Its protein is CASSLGTGIHEQYV. The chain links TRBV5-1 to TRBJ2-7; 8 positions match TRBD1. Germline V CDR1 and CDR2: SGHRS, YFSETQ. The CDR3 runs to 14 residues. V lost 0 bases and J lost 5; bases outside the gene matches: 4.